The sequence of this T cell receptor beta chain was determined in a study of blood T cells in healthy people across ages. Study conclusions and caveats: Donor CMV status, an unknown factor, possibly confounded changes in expanded clonotypes.

Details on this clonotype: Antigen: not known.

CDR1 and CDR2 (germline): LGHNA, YSLEER. CDR3 length: 15 amino acids. Alongside a J-beta primer mix, a sample-barcoded 5' primer served in a second PCR lasting about 7 to 12 cycles. Each cDNA molecule, via a template-switch adaptor with 12 random nucleotides, was tagged. MiXCR, run by TCRdb on the 5' RACE reads, gives a single entry per CDR3 protein. This sample has hundreds of thousands of distinct CDR3 sequences, with roughly 64% found just once. The chain combines TRBV4-3 with TRBJ2-7, with 7 nucleotides matching TRBD1. The J call may be in error: the DNA end matches TRBJ2-4 better. This clonotype was obtained from a man aged 30 to 45 in good health. The specimen was blood. CDR3 sequence (DNA): TGCGCCAGCAGCCCCGACCGGGACAGAGAAAACATTCAGTACTTC. The encoded protein is CASSPDRDRENIQYF.